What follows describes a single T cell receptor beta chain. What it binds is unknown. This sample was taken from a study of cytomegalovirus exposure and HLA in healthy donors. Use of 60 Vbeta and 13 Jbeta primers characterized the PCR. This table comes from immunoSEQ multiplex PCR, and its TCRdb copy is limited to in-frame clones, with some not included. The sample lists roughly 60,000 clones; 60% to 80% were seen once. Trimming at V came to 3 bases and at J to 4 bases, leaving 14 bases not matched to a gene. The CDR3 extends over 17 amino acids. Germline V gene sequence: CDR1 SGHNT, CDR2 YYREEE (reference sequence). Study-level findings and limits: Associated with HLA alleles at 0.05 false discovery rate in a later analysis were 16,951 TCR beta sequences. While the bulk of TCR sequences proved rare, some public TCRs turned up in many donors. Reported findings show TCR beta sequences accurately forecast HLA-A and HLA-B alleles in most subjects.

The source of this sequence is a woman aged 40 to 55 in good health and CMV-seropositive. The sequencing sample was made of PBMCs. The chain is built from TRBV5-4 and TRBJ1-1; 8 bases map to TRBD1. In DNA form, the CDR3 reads TGTGCCAGCAGCTCCCTCGACAGGGGCACGCTGGGCACTGAAGCTTTCTTT. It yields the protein CASSSLDRGTLGTEAFF.